The source of this T cell receptor (beta chain) is a study of T cells after yellow fever vaccination. Regarding the study as a whole: Clonotypes found in both CD4 and CD8 compartments made up a small share. In post-booster samples, most primary-vaccination clones reappeared (around 95% CD4, roughly 89% CD8). Within FACS-sorted repertoires, abundant clonotypes contaminating from the bulk population could be present.

Germline V gene sequence: CDR1 MNHEY, CDR2 SVGAGI. The CDR3 is 15 residues long. V was pared by 0 bases and J by 2 bases, with 10 bases between. Making TCR cDNA involved 5'RACE template switching, which added UMIs and a universal primer site. TCRdb re-analysed the 5' RACE reads in MiXCR, keeping a single row per CDR3 protein. The sample contains a few hundred thousand distinct CDR3 sequences, approximately 10% of which appear only once. This clonotype has more than one count but fewer than ten. Its antigen is currently unknown. The V gene is TRBV6-5, the J gene TRBJ1-2, with D unclear. This receptor was obtained from a man younger than 35 who received the YFV17D yellow fever vaccine. The source was CD4+ T cells sorted from PBMCs, collected 5 days after the yellow fever booster vaccination. The CDR3 DNA reads TGTGCCAGCAGTTACTCGTCCGTCAGAAACTATGGCTACACCTTC. Its translation: CASSYSSVRNYGYTF.